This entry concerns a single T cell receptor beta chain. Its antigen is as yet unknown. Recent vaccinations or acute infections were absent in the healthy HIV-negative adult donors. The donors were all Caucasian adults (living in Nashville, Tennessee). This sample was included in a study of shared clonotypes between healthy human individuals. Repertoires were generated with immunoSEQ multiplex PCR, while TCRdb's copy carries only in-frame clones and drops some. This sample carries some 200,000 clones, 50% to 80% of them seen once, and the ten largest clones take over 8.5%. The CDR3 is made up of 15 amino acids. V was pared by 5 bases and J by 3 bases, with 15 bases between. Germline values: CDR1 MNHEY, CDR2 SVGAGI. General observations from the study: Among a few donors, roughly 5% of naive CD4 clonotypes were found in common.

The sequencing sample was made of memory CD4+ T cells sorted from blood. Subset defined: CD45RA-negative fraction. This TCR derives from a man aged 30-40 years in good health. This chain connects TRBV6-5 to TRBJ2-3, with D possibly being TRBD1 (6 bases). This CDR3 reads CASSQGIVETDTQYF. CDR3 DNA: TGTGCCAGCAGTCAGGGGATTGTGGAAACAGATACGCAGTATTTT.